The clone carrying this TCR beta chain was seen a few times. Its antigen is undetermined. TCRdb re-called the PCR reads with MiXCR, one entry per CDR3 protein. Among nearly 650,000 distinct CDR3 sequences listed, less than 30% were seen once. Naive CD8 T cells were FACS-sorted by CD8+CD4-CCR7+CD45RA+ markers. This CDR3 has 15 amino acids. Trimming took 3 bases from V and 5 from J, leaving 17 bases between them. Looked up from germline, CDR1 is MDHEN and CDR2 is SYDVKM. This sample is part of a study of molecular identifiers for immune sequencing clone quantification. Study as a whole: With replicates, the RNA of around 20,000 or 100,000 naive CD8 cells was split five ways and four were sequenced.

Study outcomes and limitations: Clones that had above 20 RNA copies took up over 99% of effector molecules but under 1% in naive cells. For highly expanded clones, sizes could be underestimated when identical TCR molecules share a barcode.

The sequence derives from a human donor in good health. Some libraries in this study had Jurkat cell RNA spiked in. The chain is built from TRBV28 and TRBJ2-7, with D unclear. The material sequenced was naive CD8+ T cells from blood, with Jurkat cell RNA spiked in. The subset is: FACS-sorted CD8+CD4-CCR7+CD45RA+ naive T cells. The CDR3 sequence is CASSLGSGPQDEQYF. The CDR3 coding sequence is TGTGCCAGCAGTTTGGGTTCCGGCCCTCAGGACGAGCAGTACTTC.